This T cell receptor (beta chain) was retrieved from a study of T cell clonality in common variable immunodeficiency. Germline CDR1 SSHAT, CDR2 FNYEAQ (reference sequence). The CDR3 contains 16 residues. CVID and control samples used equivalent genomic DNA input. Assay used: immunoSEQ multiplex PCR; TCRdb lists only in-frame clones, some missing. Observed in the sample are around 50,000 clones, none of them singletons. This clone was recorded at least ten times. The antigen is not known. A junction boundary mismatches the germline segment, possibly from a read error. The CDR3 end lies 3 residues beyond the end of the read and is filled in from the germline J gene. Study-wide results and limits: CVID subjects showed higher TCRbeta clonality than healthy controls.

Sequenced: peripheral blood mononuclear cells. This TCR derives from a person between 18 and 75 years old in good health. V and J are TRBV7-7 and TRBJ2-2; 11 bases match TRBD2. The CDR3 DNA, read in part, is TGTGCTAGCAGCTTGCGTAGCGGGGGGGCCACCGGGGAG. Protein product: CASSLRSGGATGE. The whole CDR3 sequence reads CASSLRSGGATGELFF.